Listed below are T cell receptor beta chains from one sample, sequenced in a study of early T cells in non-severe SARS-CoV-2 infection. TCRdb called the 5' RACE reads again in MiXCR, with one record for every CDR3 protein. The sample includes about 85,000 distinct CDR3 sequences, around 15% of them seen just once. Sequences were obtained from whole blood. The receptors were sampled from an adult who was a healthcare worker with PCR-confirmed SARS-CoV-2 infection or an uninfected control (not recorded which). The CDR3 runs from the conserved cysteine through the conserved F or W. The D gene is left open where the match is weak. A clone size is listed for some rows: how often the clone was seen (once, few, many), or a class if it is expanded.

NA,TRBJ1-1,TRBV4-2,14,NA,TGTGCCAGCAGCCAAGATTGGGGGGCCTCTGAAGCTTTCTTT,CASSQDWGASEAFF
few,TRBJ2-1,TRBV12-3/TRBV12-4,17,TRBD2,TGTGCCAGCAACCGCCTATTAGCGGGCGGCTCCTACAATGAGCAGTTCTTC,CASNRLLAGGSYNEQFF
NA,TRBJ2-7,TRBV11-2,14,NA,TGTGCCAGCAGCGATATGGGGGAGACCTACGAGCAGTACTTC,CASSDMGETYEQYF
few,TRBJ2-1,TRBV29-1,15,NA,TGCAGCGTGTCGACAGGCAAGAAAAACTACAATGAGCAGTTCTTC,CSVSTGKKNYNEQFF
NA,TRBJ1-1,TRBV6-1,15,NA,TGTGCCAGCAGTGAAGGTGTGGTATCGGGGGGAAGAGCTTTCTTT,CASSEGVVSGGRAFF
NA,TRBJ2-2,TRBV7-7,15,NA,TGTGCCAGCAGCCCTACTAGACAAAACACCGGGGAGCTGTTTTTT,CASSPTRQNTGELFF
NA,TRBJ2-7,TRBV27,12,TRBD1,TGTGCCAGCAGTCCCCCACAGGGGCCGCAGTACTTC,CASSPPQGPQYF
NA,TRBJ2-1,TRBV7-8,16,NA,TGTGCCAGCAGCCCGGTGGTGGACGGCTCCTACAATGAGCAGTTCTTC,CASSPVVDGSYNEQFF
NA,TRBJ2-5,TRBV6-1,14,TRBD1,TGTGCCAGCAGCGAGGGACAGGGGGTGCAGACCCAGTACTTC,CASSEGQGVQTQYF
few,TRBJ2-7,TRBV4-1,14,NA,TGCGCCAGCAGCCAAGTATTAGCCACCTACGAGCAGTACTTC,CASSQVLATYEQYF
NA,TRBJ2-2,TRBV21-1,11,NA,TGCGGGCTGGCGAACACCGGGGAGCTGTTTTTT,CGLANTGELFF
few,TRBJ1-1,TRBV29-1,14,TRBD1,TGCAGCGTCCAAGGGGGCGCGGGGAGGACTGAAGCTTTCTTT,CSVQGGAGRTEAFF
NA,TRBJ1-5,TRBV7-6,16,TRBD1,TGTGCCAGCAGCCATGGGACAGCGGGGAGCAATCAGCCCCAGCATTTT,CASSHGTAGSNQPQHF
NA,TRBJ1-2,TRBV12-3/TRBV12-4,15,NA,TGTGCCAGCAGTTTTTCCTCCGGAGGGGGGTATGGCTACACCTTC,CASSFSSGGGYGYTF
few,TRBJ2-3,TRBV7-9,15,NA,TGTGCCAGCAGGCCTGGGGGTACTAGCACAGATACGCAGTATTTT,CASRPGGTSTDTQYF
few,TRBJ1-2,TRBV12-3/TRBV12-4,12,NA,TGTGCCAGCAGTGGAATGGACTATGGCTACACCTTC,CASSGMDYGYTF
NA,TRBJ2-1,TRBV20-1,16,TRBD1,TGCAGTGCTAGTAAGACCGGGACAGGGAGTTACAATGAGCAGTTCTTC,CSASKTGTGSYNEQFF
many,TRBJ2-3,TRBV6-1,13,NA,TGTGCCAGCAGTGATCTCAGCACAGATACGCAGTATTTT,CASSDLSTDTQYF
NA,TRBJ2-7,TRBV2,14,NA,TGTGCCAGCAGTGAAGGGAACAGAGCCTACGAGCAGTACTTC,CASSEGNRAYEQYF
many,TRBJ2-1,TRBV28,12,NA,TGTGCCAGCAGTTTACTAGGGAATGAGCAGTTCTTC,CASSLLGNEQFF
NA,TRBJ2-7,TRBV25-1,14,TRBD2,TGTGCCAGCAGTGTCCCGGGACTAGCGACCGAGCAGTACTTC,CASSVPGLATEQYF
few,TRBJ2-7,TRBV11-2,16,NA,TGTGCCAGCAGCGAAGGTCGGCGCGCATCCCCCTACGAGCAGTACTTC,CASSEGRRASPYEQYF
few,TRBJ2-3,TRBV9,15,NA,TGTGCCAGCAGCGTCCTGGGTATGCAGGGGGATACGCAGTATTTT,CASSVLGMQGDTQYF
many,TRBJ2-7,TRBV7-2,16,TRBD2,TGTGCCAGCAGCTTAGAACCCAAGCGGGAGGGTGGTAAGCAGTACTTC,CASSLEPKREGGKQYF
NA,TRBJ1-4,TRBV7-6,14,NA,TGTGCCAGCAGCTCGGGGGCAAATGGGAAAAAACTGTTTTTT,CASSSGANGKKLFF
NA,TRBJ1-2,TRBV6-5,11,NA,TGTGCCAGCATGGACAACGATGGCTACACCTTC,CASMDNDGYTF
NA,TRBJ2-7,TRBV7-9,12,NA,TGTGCCAGCAGCCCGATTCAGAACGAGCAGTACTTC,CASSPIQNEQYF
few,TRBJ2-7,TRBV29-1,12,NA,TGCAGCGTCAGGACAGCCCGCTACGAGCAGTACTTC,CSVRTARYEQYF
few,TRBJ1-2,TRBV7-9,16,TRBD1,TGTGCCAGCAGCCCAACCCCGACAGGGGAGATTTATGGCTACACCTTC,CASSPTPTGEIYGYTF
few,TRBJ2-7,TRBV29-1,12,TRBD2,TGCAGCGTTTTAGCGGGAGCGTACGAGCAGTACTTC,CSVLAGAYEQYF
few,TRBJ2-2,TRBV2,14,NA,TGTGCCAGCAGTGACGGCCAGAACACCGGGGAGCTGTTTTTT,CASSDGQNTGELFF
many,TRBJ2-7,TRBV20-1,13,NA,TGCAGTGCTAGGGGGGCTGGGATCTACGAGCAGTACTTC,CSARGAGIYEQYF